The clone carrying this T cell receptor (beta chain) was observed a few times. Antigen unknown. This sample was included in a study of T cells in Graves' hyperthyroidism and ophthalmopathy. Whole-study results and caveats: A model of 13 V-J pairs discriminated ophthalmopathy from stable hyperthyroidism.

Uncontrolled infections, other autoimmune diseases, pregnancy or lactation led to exclusion of patients. Amplification of TCR beta CDR3 regions used RNA as the template. HTBI primers were used for first-round RT-PCR of the TCR CDR3. TCRdb called the multiplex PCR reads again in MiXCR, with one record for every CDR3 protein. The data show 300,000 to 350,000 distinct CDR3 sequences, with less than 20% seen just once and 15% to 18% held by the top ten. The sequence was collected from a woman in her thirties or forties with Graves' ophthalmopathy. Sequencing input: blood.

The CDR3 DNA follows: TGTGCCAGCAGCTTTGGTTGTATGACAGGGGGAAGTCAGCCCCAGCATTTT. Translation gives CASSFGCMTGGSQPQHF. The rearrangement uses TRBV11-2 and TRBJ1-5; 9 nucleotides align to TRBD1. CDR3 size: 17 residues. The trim removed 3 bases at V and 6 bases at J, leaving 12 bases unmatched. Germline loops: CDR1 SGHAT, CDR2 FQNNGV.